The rows below give T cell receptor beta chains drawn from one sample of a study of beta chain features in type 1 diabetes. Using immunoSEQ multiplex PCR, the repertoire was profiled, and TCRdb retains in-frame clones only, with some absent. The data show 300,000 to 400,000 clones, around a tenth seen once. Sequencing was performed on central memory CD4+ T cells from blood. These receptors were obtained from a man in his thirties or forties with type 1 diabetes. Each CDR3 is given with its conserved first and last residue. Fields, in order: CDR3 length, V gene, D gene, clone size, J gene, CDR3 protein, CDR3 DNA. D genes are given only for firm matches. Size is stated for part of the rows, as once, few or many counts, or as a class when the clone is expanded.

CDR3 length: 12
V gene: TRBV2
D gene: NA
clone size: NA
J gene: TRBJ1-1
CDR3 protein: CAGNAGGTEAFF
CDR3 DNA: TGTGCCGGGAATGCCGGGGGGACTGAAGCTTTCTTT

CDR3 length: 15
V gene: TRBV7-2
D gene: NA
clone size: NA
J gene: TRBJ2-7
CDR3 protein: CASSPGGTVSYEQYF
CDR3 DNA: TGTGCCAGCAGCCCTGGGGGGACGGTCTCCTACGAGCAGTACTTC

CDR3 length: 11
V gene: TRBV19
D gene: NA
clone size: NA
J gene: TRBJ2-7
CDR3 protein: CASSRRDEQYF
CDR3 DNA: TGTGCCAGTAGTCGTCGCGACGAGCAGTACTTC

CDR3 length: 16
V gene: TRBV28
D gene: NA
clone size: few
J gene: TRBJ1-5
CDR3 protein: CASSSDTSGLNQPQHF
CDR3 DNA: TGTGCCAGCAGTTCGGACACGTCGGGGCTTAATCAGCCCCAGCATTTT

CDR3 length: 14
V gene: TRBV5-1
D gene: TRBD1
clone size: NA
J gene: TRBJ1-3
CDR3 protein: CASSLDGTEEAIYF
CDR3 DNA: TGCGCCAGCAGCTTGGATGGGACAGAGGAGGCCATATATTTT

CDR3 length: 14
V gene: TRBV11-3
D gene: NA
clone size: NA
J gene: TRBJ1-1
CDR3 protein: CASSLVGDNTEAFF
CDR3 DNA: TGTGCCAGCAGCTTAGTCGGGGATAACACTGAAGCTTTCTTT

CDR3 length: 15
V gene: TRBV5-1
D gene: TRBD2
clone size: NA
J gene: TRBJ2-1
CDR3 protein: CASSLGLAGLNEQFF
CDR3 DNA: TGCGCCAGCAGCTTAGGGCTAGCGGGACTCAATGAGCAGTTCTTC

CDR3 length: 14
V gene: TRBV28
D gene: NA
clone size: many
J gene: TRBJ2-7
CDR3 protein: CASSLFRTDREQYF
CDR3 DNA: TGTGCCAGCAGTTTATTTAGGACTGACAGAGAGCAGTACTTC

CDR3 length: 13
V gene: TRBV2
D gene: NA
clone size: many
J gene: TRBJ2-3
CDR3 protein: CASSSMGTDTQYF
CDR3 DNA: TGTGCCAGCAGCTCAATGGGCACAGATACGCAGTATTTT

CDR3 length: 13
V gene: TRBV5-8
D gene: NA
clone size: NA
J gene: TRBJ2-5
CDR3 protein: CASSFQGFETQYF
CDR3 DNA: TGTGCCAGCAGCTTTCAGGGTTTTGAGACCCAGTACTTC

CDR3 length: 16
V gene: TRBV30
D gene: NA
clone size: few
J gene: TRBJ2-2
CDR3 protein: CAWSSTSSENTGELFF
CDR3 DNA: TGTGCCTGGAGTTCCACCTCCTCAGAGAACACCGGGGAGCTGTTTTTT

CDR3 length: 11
V gene: TRBV7-9
D gene: NA
clone size: NA
J gene: TRBJ2-7
CDR3 protein: CASSTAAEQYF
CDR3 DNA: TGTGCCAGCAGCACGGCGGCCGAGCAGTACTTC

CDR3 length: 14
V gene: TRBV29-1
D gene: TRBD1
clone size: many
J gene: TRBJ2-2
CDR3 protein: CSVKAGGQTGELFF
CDR3 DNA: TGCAGCGTTAAGGCAGGGGGACAGACCGGGGAGCTGTTTTTT

CDR3 length: 15
V gene: TRBV4-3
D gene: TRBD1
clone size: few
J gene: TRBJ2-5
CDR3 protein: CASSPLGQGPETQYF
CDR3 DNA: TGCGCCAGCAGCCCCCTGGGACAGGGGCCAGAGACCCAGTACTTC

CDR3 length: 15
V gene: TRBV5-1
D gene: TRBD1
clone size: NA
J gene: TRBJ1-2
CDR3 protein: CASSPDRGRVWGYTF
CDR3 DNA: TGCGCCAGCAGCCCGGACAGGGGGCGAGTGTGGGGCTACACCTTC

CDR3 length: 13
V gene: TRBV7-2
D gene: NA
clone size: NA
J gene: TRBJ1-2
CDR3 protein: CASSPEFNYGYTF
CDR3 DNA: TGTGCCAGCAGCCCAGAGTTTAACTATGGCTACACCTTC

CDR3 length: 14
V gene: TRBV2
D gene: TRBD2
clone size: NA
J gene: TRBJ2-5
CDR3 protein: CASSERTSGSAQYF
CDR3 DNA: TGTGCCAGCAGTGAAAGGACTAGCGGGTCTGCCCAGTACTTC

CDR3 length: 13
V gene: TRBV11-3
D gene: NA
clone size: NA
J gene: TRBJ1-2
CDR3 protein: CASSLEGDYGYTF
CDR3 DNA: TGTGCCAGCAGCTTAGAGGGAGACTATGGCTACACCTTC

CDR3 length: 17
V gene: TRBV7-2
D gene: NA
clone size: NA
J gene: TRBJ1-2
CDR3 protein: CASSLLAVGSEEDGYTF
CDR3 DNA: TGTGCCAGCAGCTTGTTGGCGGTGGGATCCGAGGAGGATGGCTACACCTTC

CDR3 length: 15
V gene: TRBV10-1
D gene: TRBD1
clone size: NA
J gene: TRBJ2-3
CDR3 protein: CASAPGQGIRDTQYF
CDR3 DNA: TGCGCCAGCGCACCGGGACAGGGGATTCGAGATACGCAGTATTTT

CDR3 length: 17
V gene: TRBV7-9
D gene: NA
clone size: many
J gene: TRBJ2-1
CDR3 protein: CASSLDPGRTAPNEQFF
CDR3 DNA: TGTGCCAGCAGCTTAGACCCGGGCCGCACCGCTCCGAATGAGCAGTTCTTC

CDR3 length: 13
V gene: TRBV7-9
D gene: TRBD1
clone size: many
J gene: TRBJ1-5
CDR3 protein: CASSRGQDQPQHF
CDR3 DNA: TGTGCCAGCAGCCGGGGACAGGATCAGCCCCAGCATTTT

CDR3 length: 16
V gene: TRBV5-1
D gene: NA
clone size: NA
J gene: TRBJ2-7
CDR3 protein: CASSSLSTVAVGEQYF
CDR3 DNA: TGCGCCAGCAGCTCACTCTCGACAGTAGCGGTGGGGGAGCAGTACTTC

CDR3 length: 11
V gene: TRBV2
D gene: NA
clone size: few
J gene: TRBJ2-1
CDR3 protein: CASSLLDEQFF
CDR3 DNA: TGTGCCAGCAGCTTACTCGATGAGCAGTTCTTC

CDR3 length: 13
V gene: TRBV19
D gene: TRBD2
clone size: many
J gene: TRBJ2-3
CDR3 protein: CASRLAGADTQYF
CDR3 DNA: TGTGCCAGTAGACTAGCGGGAGCCGATACGCAGTATTTT

CDR3 length: 16
V gene: TRBV5-1
D gene: NA
clone size: few
J gene: TRBJ2-5
CDR3 protein: CASSLGTGLGQETQYF
CDR3 DNA: TGCGCCAGCAGCTTGGGAACAGGGCTTGGGCAAGAGACCCAGTACTTC

CDR3 length: 12
V gene: TRBV14
D gene: NA
clone size: many
J gene: TRBJ2-3
CDR3 protein: CASSPQLVPQYF
CDR3 DNA: TGTGCCAGCAGCCCCCAGCTAGTACCGCAGTATTTT

CDR3 length: 13
V gene: TRBV6-5
D gene: NA
clone size: few
J gene: TRBJ2-3
CDR3 protein: CASSRASTDTQYF
CDR3 DNA: TGTGCCAGCAGCAGGGCTAGCACAGATACGCAGTATTTT

CDR3 length: 13
V gene: TRBV6-6
D gene: TRBD1
clone size: few
J gene: TRBJ1-2
CDR3 protein: CASSSRDREVNTF
CDR3 DNA: TGTGCCAGCAGTTCCCGGGACAGGGAGGTCAACACCTTC

CDR3 length: 14
V gene: TRBV9
D gene: NA
clone size: NA
J gene: TRBJ2-3
CDR3 protein: CASSATPSTDTQYF
CDR3 DNA: TGTGCCAGCAGCGCCACCCCTTCCACAGATACGCAGTATTTT

CDR3 length: 17
V gene: TRBV5-5
D gene: TRBD2
clone size: few
J gene: TRBJ2-2
CDR3 protein: CASSRSSGRAMAGELFF
CDR3 DNA: TGTGCCAGCAGCCGGTCTAGCGGGAGGGCCATGGCTGGGGAGCTGTTTTTT

CDR3 length: 15
V gene: TRBV15
D gene: TRBD1
clone size: NA
J gene: TRBJ2-5
CDR3 protein: CATSRDRGNQETQYF
CDR3 DNA: TGTGCCACCAGCAGGGACAGGGGGAACCAAGAGACCCAGTACTTC

CDR3 length: 16
V gene: TRBV9
D gene: TRBD2
clone size: few
J gene: TRBJ2-5
CDR3 protein: CASSVSLAGARETQYF
CDR3 DNA: TGTGCCAGCAGCGTAAGTCTAGCGGGAGCACGAGAGACCCAGTACTTC

CDR3 length: 16
V gene: TRBV6-5
D gene: TRBD2
clone size: NA
J gene: TRBJ2-1
CDR3 protein: CASSYLGTSGYNEQFF
CDR3 DNA: TGTGCCAGCAGTTATCTCGGGACTAGCGGCTACAATGAGCAGTTCTTC

CDR3 length: 14
V gene: TRBV7-2
D gene: TRBD1
clone size: few
J gene: TRBJ1-1
CDR3 protein: CASSLWSNRGEAFF
CDR3 DNA: TGTGCCAGCAGCCTCTGGTCTAACAGGGGAGAAGCTTTCTTT

CDR3 length: 16
V gene: TRBV19
D gene: NA
clone size: NA
J gene: TRBJ1-3
CDR3 protein: CASSSPRGEAGNTIYF
CDR3 DNA: TGTGCCAGTAGTAGTCCGAGGGGAGAGGCTGGAAACACCATATATTTT

CDR3 length: 13
V gene: TRBV5-4
D gene: TRBD1
clone size: few
J gene: TRBJ2-5
CDR3 protein: CASSRDREETQYF
CDR3 DNA: TGTGCCAGCAGCCGTGACAGGGAAGAGACCCAGTACTTC

CDR3 length: 14
V gene: TRBV5-1
D gene: NA
clone size: NA
J gene: TRBJ2-5
CDR3 protein: CASSSGGGYETQYF
CDR3 DNA: TGCGCCAGCAGCTCCGGAGGGGGCTACGAGACCCAGTACTTC

CDR3 length: 15
V gene: TRBV6-5
D gene: TRBD1
clone size: NA
J gene: TRBJ2-2
CDR3 protein: CASTPQGGNTGELFF
CDR3 DNA: TGTGCCAGCACTCCCCAAGGGGGCAACACCGGGGAGCTGTTTTTT

CDR3 length: 14
V gene: TRBV27
D gene: TRBD1
clone size: NA
J gene: TRBJ1-2
CDR3 protein: CASSPYDRANGYTF
CDR3 DNA: TGTGCCAGCAGTCCATATGACAGGGCAAATGGCTACACCTTC

CDR3 length: 15
V gene: TRBV28
D gene: TRBD2
clone size: NA
J gene: TRBJ2-7
CDR3 protein: CASTPEVAGVNEQYF
CDR3 DNA: TGTGCCAGCACCCCTGAGGTAGCGGGAGTAAACGAGCAGTACTTC

CDR3 length: 14
V gene: TRBV30
D gene: NA
clone size: many
J gene: TRBJ2-1
CDR3 protein: CAWSRSGSYNEQFF
CDR3 DNA: TGTGCCTGGAGTAGGTCTGGCTCCTACAATGAGCAGTTCTTC

CDR3 length: 17
V gene: TRBV27
D gene: NA
clone size: many
J gene: TRBJ2-2
CDR3 protein: CASSLSMPALVTGELFF
CDR3 DNA: TGTGCCAGCAGTTTATCTATGCCAGCGCTAGTTACCGGGGAGCTGTTTTTT

CDR3 length: 19
V gene: TRBV27
D gene: NA
clone size: many
J gene: TRBJ2-6
CDR3 protein: CASSLEGQGRLSGANVLTF
CDR3 DNA: TGTGCCAGCAGTTTAGAGGGGCAGGGGCGTCTCTCTGGGGCCAACGTCCTGACTTTC

CDR3 length: 19
V gene: TRBV11-3
D gene: TRBD2
clone size: many
J gene: TRBJ2-1
CDR3 protein: CASSLDQAGSTSSYNEQFF
CDR3 DNA: TGTGCCAGCAGCTTAGATCAAGCGGGAAGTACAAGCTCCTACAATGAGCAGTTCTTC

CDR3 length: 17
V gene: TRBV7-2
D gene: NA
clone size: NA
J gene: TRBJ2-7
CDR3 protein: CASSLMGRQNPWYEQYF
CDR3 DNA: TGTGCCAGCAGCTTAATGGGGCGGCAGAACCCGTGGTACGAGCAGTACTTC

CDR3 length: 16
V gene: TRBV28
D gene: NA
clone size: NA
J gene: TRBJ2-7
CDR3 protein: CASIAGGRQSSYEQYF
CDR3 DNA: TGTGCCAGCATCGCTGGGGGACGCCAAAGCTCCTACGAGCAGTACTTC

CDR3 length: 15
V gene: TRBV29-1
D gene: TRBD2
clone size: NA
J gene: TRBJ2-1
CDR3 protein: CSVEGLAGGGNEQFF
CDR3 DNA: TGCAGCGTGGAGGGACTAGCGGGAGGTGGAAATGAGCAGTTCTTC

CDR3 length: 15
V gene: TRBV4-2
D gene: TRBD2
clone size: few
J gene: TRBJ2-1
CDR3 protein: CASSQGGLSYNEQFF
CDR3 DNA: TGTGCCAGCAGCCAAGGGGGACTATCCTACAATGAGCAGTTCTTC